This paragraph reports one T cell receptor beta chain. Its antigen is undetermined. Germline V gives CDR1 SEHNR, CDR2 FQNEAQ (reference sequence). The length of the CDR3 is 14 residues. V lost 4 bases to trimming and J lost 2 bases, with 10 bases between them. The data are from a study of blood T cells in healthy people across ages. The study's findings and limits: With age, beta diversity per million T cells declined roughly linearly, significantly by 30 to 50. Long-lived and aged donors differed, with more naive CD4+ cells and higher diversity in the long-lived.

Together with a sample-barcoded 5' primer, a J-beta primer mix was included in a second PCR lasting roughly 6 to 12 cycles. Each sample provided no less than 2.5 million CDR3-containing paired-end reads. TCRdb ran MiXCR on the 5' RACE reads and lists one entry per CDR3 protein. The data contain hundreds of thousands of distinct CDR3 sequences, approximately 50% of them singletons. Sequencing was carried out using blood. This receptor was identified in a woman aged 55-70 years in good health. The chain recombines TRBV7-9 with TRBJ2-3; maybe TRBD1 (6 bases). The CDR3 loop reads CASSSGQYTDTQYF. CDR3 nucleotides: TGTGCCAGCAGCTCCGGACAGTACACAGATACGCAGTATTTT. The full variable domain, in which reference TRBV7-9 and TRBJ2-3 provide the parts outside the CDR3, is DTGVSQNPRHKITKRGQNVTFRCDPISEHNRLYWYRQTLGQGPEFLTYFQNEAQLEKSRLLSDRFSAERPKGSFSTLEIQRTEQGDSAMYLCASSSGQYTDTQYFGPGTRLTVL.